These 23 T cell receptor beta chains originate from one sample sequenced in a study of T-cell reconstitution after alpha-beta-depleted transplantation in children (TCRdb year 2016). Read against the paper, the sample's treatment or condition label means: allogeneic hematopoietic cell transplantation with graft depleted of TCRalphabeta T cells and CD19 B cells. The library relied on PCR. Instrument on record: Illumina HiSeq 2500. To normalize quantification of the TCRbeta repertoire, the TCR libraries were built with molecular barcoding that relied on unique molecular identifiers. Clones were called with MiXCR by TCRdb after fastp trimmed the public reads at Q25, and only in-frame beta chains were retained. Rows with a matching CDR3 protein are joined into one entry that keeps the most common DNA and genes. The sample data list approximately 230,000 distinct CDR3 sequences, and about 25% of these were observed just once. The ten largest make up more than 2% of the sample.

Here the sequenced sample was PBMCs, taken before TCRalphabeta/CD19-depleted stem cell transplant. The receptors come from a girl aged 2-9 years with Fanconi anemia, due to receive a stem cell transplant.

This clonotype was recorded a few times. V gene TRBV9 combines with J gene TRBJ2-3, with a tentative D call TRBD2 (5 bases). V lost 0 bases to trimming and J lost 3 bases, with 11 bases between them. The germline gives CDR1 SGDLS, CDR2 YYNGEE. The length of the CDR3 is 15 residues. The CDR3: CASSVASGKTDTQYF. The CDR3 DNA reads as TGTGCCAGCAGCGTAGCCAGCGGTAAGACAGATACGCAGTATTTT. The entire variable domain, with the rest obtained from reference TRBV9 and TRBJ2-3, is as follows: DSGVTQTPKHLITATGQRVTLRCSPRSGDLSVYWYQQSLDQGLQFLIQYYNGEERAKGNILERFSAQQFPDLHSELNLSSLELGDSALYFCASSVASGKTDTQYFGPGTRLTVL.

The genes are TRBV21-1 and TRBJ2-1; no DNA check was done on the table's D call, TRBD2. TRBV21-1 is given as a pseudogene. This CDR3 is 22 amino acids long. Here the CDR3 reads CASSKGLPNMNSGTSSYNEQFF. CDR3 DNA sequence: TGTGCCAGCAGCAAAGGGCTCCCAAATATGAACTCCGGGACTAGCTCCTACAATGAGCAGTTCTTC.

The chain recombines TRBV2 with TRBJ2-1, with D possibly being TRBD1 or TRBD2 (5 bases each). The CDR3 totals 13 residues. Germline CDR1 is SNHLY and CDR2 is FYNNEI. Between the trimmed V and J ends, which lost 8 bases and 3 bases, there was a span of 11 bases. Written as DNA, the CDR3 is TGTGCCAGCCGGGACCTACTCTACAATGAGCAGTTCTTC. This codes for CASRDLLYNEQFF.

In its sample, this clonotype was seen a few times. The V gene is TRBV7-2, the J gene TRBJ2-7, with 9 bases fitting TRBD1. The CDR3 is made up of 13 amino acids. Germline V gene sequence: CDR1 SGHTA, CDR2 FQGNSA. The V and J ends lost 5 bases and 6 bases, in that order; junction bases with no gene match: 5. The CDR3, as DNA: TGTGCCAGCAGCGCTCGACAGGGGGGCGAGCAGTACTTC. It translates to CASSARQGGEQYF.

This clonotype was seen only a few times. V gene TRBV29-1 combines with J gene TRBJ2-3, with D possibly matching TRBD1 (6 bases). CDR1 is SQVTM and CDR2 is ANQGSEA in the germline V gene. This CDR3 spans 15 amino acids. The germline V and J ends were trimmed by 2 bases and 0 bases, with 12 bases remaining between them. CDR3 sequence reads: CSVELSGHSTDTQYF. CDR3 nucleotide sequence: TGCAGCGTTGAACTATCGGGACATAGCACAGATACGCAGTATTTT.

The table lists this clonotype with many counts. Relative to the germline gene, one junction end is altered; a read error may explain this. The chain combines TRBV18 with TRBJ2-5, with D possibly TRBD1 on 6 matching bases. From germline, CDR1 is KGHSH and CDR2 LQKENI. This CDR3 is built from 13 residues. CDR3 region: CASSPQGRETQYF. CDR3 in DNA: TGCGCCAGCAGCCCACAGGGCCGGGAGACCCAGTACTTC.

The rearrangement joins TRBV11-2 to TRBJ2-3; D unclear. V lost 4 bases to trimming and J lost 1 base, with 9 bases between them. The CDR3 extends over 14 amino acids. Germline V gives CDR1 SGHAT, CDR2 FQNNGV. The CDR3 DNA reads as TGTGCCAGCAGCTACCCTGGGCGCACAGATACGCAGTATTTT. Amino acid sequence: CASSYPGRTDTQYF.

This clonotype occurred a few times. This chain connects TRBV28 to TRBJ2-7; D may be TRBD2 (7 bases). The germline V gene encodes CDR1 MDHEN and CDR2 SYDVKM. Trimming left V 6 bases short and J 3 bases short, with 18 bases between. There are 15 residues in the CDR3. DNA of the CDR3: TGTGCCAGCAGCAGGGACTGGGAGGGGGACTACGAGCAGTACTTC. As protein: CASSRDWEGDYEQYF.

The CDR3 here is CSASLAANEQYF. CDR3 in DNA: TGCAGTGCTAGCCTAGCGGCCAACGAGCAGTACTTC. J is TRBJ2-7 and V is TRBV20-1, with TRBD2 matching 7 bases. Unmatched junction bases numbered 4, after V lost 3 bases and J lost 5 bases. From germline, CDR1 is DFQATT and CDR2 SNEGSKA (reference sequence). CDR3 length equals 12 residues.

In DNA, the CDR3 is TGCAGCGCAACAGGGGCCCAGACTAGCGGGAGGGCCATTCCCCCCTACGAGCAGTACTTC. The encoded protein is CSATGAQTSGRAIPPYEQYF. The chain links TRBV29-1 to TRBJ2-7, with 14 bases aligning to TRBD2. Germline loops: CDR1 SQVTM, CDR2 ANQGSEA. This CDR3 comprises 20 residues. J gave up 2 bases and V 7 bases, and 22 bases lay outside the gene matches.

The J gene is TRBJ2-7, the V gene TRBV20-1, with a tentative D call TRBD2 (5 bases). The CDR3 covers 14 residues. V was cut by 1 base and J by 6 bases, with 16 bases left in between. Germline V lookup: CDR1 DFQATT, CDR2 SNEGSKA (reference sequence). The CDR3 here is CSARVLGLGGEQYF. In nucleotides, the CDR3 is TGCAGTGCTAGAGTCCTTGGACTTGGCGGCGAGCAGTACTTC.

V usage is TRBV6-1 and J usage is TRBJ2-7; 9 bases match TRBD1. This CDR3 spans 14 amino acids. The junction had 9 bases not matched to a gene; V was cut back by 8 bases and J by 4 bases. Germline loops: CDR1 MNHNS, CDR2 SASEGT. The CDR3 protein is CASHTGGAGYEQYF. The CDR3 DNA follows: TGTGCCAGCCATACAGGGGGCGCGGGGTACGAGCAGTACTTC.

CDR3 DNA sequence: TGTGCCAGCAGTTACTCGGTCTCGGGGGCGAGGTACAATGAGCAGTTCTTC. It encodes CASSYSVSGARYNEQFF. V gene TRBV6-5 combines with J gene TRBJ2-1; D possibly uses TRBD1 or TRBD2 (6 bases each). The germline gives CDR1 MNHEY, CDR2 SVGAGI. The CDR3 is 17 residues long. Trimming pared 0 bases from V and 4 bases from J, leaving 16 bases between.

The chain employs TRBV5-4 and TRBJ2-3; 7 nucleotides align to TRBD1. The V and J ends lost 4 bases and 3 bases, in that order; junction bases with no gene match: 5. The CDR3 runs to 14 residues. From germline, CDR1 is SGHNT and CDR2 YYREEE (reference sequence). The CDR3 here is CASSPGGMTDTQYF. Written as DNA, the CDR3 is TGTGCCAGCAGCCCAGGGGGTATGACAGATACGCAGTATTTT.

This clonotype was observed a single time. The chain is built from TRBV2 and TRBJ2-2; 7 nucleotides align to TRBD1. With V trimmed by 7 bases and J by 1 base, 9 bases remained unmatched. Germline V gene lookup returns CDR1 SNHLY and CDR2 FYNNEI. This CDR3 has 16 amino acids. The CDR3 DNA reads TGTGCCAGCACCAGGGACAGTCTAAAGAACACCGGGGAGCTGTTTTTT. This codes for CASTRDSLKNTGELFF.

The CDR3: CASRGQGWNQPQHF. CDR3 bases: TGTGCCAGCAGGGGACAGGGTTGGAATCAGCCCCAGCATTTT. The chain uses TRBV2 and TRBJ1-5, with 9 bases identical to TRBD1. Germline loops: CDR1 SNHLY, CDR2 FYNNEI. CDR3 length: 14 amino acids. Trimming removed 6 bases from V and 4 bases from J; junction bases left unmatched: 4.

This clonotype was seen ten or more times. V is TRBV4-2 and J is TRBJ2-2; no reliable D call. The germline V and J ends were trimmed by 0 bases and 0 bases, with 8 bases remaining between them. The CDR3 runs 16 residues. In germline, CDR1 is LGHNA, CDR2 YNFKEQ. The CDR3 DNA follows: TGTGCCAGCAGCCAAGATCGGAGCGCGAACACCGGGGAGCTGTTTTTT. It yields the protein CASSQDRSANTGELFF.

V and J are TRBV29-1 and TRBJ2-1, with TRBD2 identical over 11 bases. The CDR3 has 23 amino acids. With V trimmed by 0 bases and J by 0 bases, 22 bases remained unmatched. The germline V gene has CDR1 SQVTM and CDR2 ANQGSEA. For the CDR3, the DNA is TGCAGCGTTGAAGATTGGGAGATGACTAGCGGGATCCCAAGGGCCAGCTCCTACAATGAGCAGTTCTTC. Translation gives CSVEDWEMTSGIPRASSYNEQFF.

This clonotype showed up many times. In nucleotides, the CDR3 is TGTGCCAGCAGCCAAGATTGGGACAGGGTAAATGAGCAGTTCTTC. Translated, it gives CASSQDWDRVNEQFF. The rearrangement links TRBV4-2 to TRBJ2-1; TRBD1 aligns across 9 bases. Trimming took 0 bases from V and 7 from J; bases not matched to a gene: 4. The CDR3 is 15 amino acids. Germline V gene sequence: CDR1 LGHNA, CDR2 YNFKEQ.

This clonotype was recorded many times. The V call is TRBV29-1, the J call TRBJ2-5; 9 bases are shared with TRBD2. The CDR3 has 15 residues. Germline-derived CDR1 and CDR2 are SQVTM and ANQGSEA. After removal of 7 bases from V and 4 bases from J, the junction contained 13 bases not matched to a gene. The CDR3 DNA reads TGCAGCGCCCGCGGCGGACTAGCGATTTCAGAGACCCAGTACTTC. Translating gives CSARGGLAISETQYF.

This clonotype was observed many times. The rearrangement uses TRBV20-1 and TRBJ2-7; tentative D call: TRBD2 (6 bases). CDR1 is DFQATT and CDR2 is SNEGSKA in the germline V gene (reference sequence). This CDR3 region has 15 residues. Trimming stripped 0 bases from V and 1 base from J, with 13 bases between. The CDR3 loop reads CSARDGGMRSYEQYF. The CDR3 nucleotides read TGCAGTGCTAGAGATGGCGGGATGAGGTCCTACGAGCAGTACTTC.

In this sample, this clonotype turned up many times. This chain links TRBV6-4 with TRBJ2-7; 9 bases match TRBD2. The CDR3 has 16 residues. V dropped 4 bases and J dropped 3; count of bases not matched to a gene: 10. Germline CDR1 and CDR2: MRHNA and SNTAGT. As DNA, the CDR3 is TGTGCCAGCAGTGGACTAGCGGTTGTCTACGGCTACGAGCAGTACTTC. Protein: CASSGLAVVYGYEQYF.

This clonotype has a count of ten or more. CDR3 sequence: CASSRALAGVAKNIQYF. In DNA form, the CDR3 reads TGTGCCAGCAGCCGGGCCCTAGCGGGAGTAGCCAAAAACATTCAGTACTTC. V and J are TRBV4-2 and TRBJ2-4, with 10 bases that match TRBD2. Germline-derived CDR1 and CDR2 are LGHNA and YNFKEQ. After removal of 4 bases from V and 0 bases from J, the junction contained 6 bases not matched to a gene. The CDR3 runs 17 residues.